This T cell receptor (beta chain) was sequenced in a study of blood T cell repertoires in COVID-19. Study-level information: Sites across the United States, Italy and Spain contributed samples from acute and convalescent COVID-19. Sample material is recorded as cDNA or gDNA derived from T cells, B-cell-depleted T cells, or PBMCs.

Source study methods: Reference gene primer amplification yielded estimated nucleated cell counts. The assay was immunoSEQ multiplex PCR, and TCRdb's table has in-frame clones only and misses some. V and J calls and clone size are copied from that table; D and trimming were computed from the DNA. Of about 65,000 clones in the sample, approximately 95% are singletons; the top ten hold roughly 3%. The receptor comes from a man between 65 and 85 years old with active COVID-19. Sequenced input: peripheral blood.

CDR3 sequence (DNA): TGTGCCAGCAGAGGACAGGGCAGTTCACCCCTCCACTTT. As protein: CASRGQGSSPLHF. The genes are TRBV6-5 and TRBJ1-6; 8 bases fit TRBD1. Germline V CDR1 and CDR2: MNHEY, SVGAGI. V was pared by 6 bases and J by 9 bases, with 4 bases of the junction left unmatched. This CDR3 contains 13 residues.